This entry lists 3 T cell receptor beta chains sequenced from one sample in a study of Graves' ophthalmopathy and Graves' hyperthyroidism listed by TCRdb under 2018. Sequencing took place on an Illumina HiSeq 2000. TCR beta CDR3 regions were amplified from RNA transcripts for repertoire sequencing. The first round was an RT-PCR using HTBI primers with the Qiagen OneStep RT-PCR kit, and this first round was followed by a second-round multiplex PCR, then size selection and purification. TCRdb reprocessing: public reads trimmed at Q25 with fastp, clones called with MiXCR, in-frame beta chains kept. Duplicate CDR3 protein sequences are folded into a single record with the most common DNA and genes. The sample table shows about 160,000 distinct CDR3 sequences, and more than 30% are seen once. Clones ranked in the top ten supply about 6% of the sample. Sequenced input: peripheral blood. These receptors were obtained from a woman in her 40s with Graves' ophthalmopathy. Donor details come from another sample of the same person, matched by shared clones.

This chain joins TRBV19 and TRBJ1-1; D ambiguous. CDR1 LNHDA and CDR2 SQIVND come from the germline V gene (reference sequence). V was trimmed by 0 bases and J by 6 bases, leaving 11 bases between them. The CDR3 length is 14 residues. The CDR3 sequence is CASSIEWKDAEAFF. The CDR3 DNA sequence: TGTGCCAGTAGTATAGAGTGGAAGGACGCTGAAGCTTTCTTT.

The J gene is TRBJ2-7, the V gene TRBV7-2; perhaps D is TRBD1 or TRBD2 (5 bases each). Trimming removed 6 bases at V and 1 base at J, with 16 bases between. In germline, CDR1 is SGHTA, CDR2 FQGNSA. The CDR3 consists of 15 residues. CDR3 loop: CASRPGRDPSYEQYF. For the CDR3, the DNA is TGTGCCAGCAGACCCGGACGGGACCCATCCTACGAGCAGTACTTC.

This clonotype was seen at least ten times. The CDR3 loop reads CASTRAGNTIYF. CDR3 DNA: TGTGCCAGCACCAGAGCTGGAAACACCATATATTTT. V usage is TRBV12-3 or TRBV12-4 and J usage is TRBJ1-3; D unclear. Trimming left V 7 bases short and J 2 bases short, with 6 bases between. This CDR3 is 12 amino acids long.